The 3 T cell receptor beta chains below all came from one sample that was sequenced in a study of shared clonotypes between healthy human individuals. Sequencing used immunoSEQ multiplex PCR; TCRdb keeps in-frame clones, though not all of them. Counted here are about 2.1 million clones, 90% to 95% occurring once; the ten biggest clones make up more than 1.5%. CD45RO-negative cells were positively selected for CCR7, leaving out terminally differentiated effector memory CD45RA+ cells. Material for sequencing was naive CD8+ T cells from PBMCs. These TCRs come from a man between 18 and 35 years old in good health. Some clones in this sample may be carry-over from other donors' samples.

The CDR3 sequence: CASSPSPLSYGYTF. The DNA for the CDR3 is TGCGCCAGCAGCCCCTCTCCCCTATCCTATGGCTACACCTTC. The chain links TRBV4-1 to TRBJ1-2, with D hard to call. V was clipped by 4 bases and J by 4 bases, with 13 bases between them. The CDR3 totals 14 residues. Germline V gene data show CDR1 as MGHRA and CDR2 as YSYEKL.

The chain employs TRBV7-6 and TRBJ2-7; weak D call: TRBD1 (5 bases). Germline CDR1 and CDR2: SGHVS and FNYEAQ. Trimming left V 1 base short and J 4 bases short, with 11 bases between. The CDR3 contains 14 residues. The CDR3 is CASSLGSRAYEQYF. The CDR3 DNA sequence: TGTGCCAGCAGCTTAGGATCCAGGGCTTACGAGCAGTACTTC.

The V gene is TRBV7-2, the J gene TRBJ1-2; D is perhaps TRBD1 (5 bases). This CDR3 comprises 15 residues. Germline CDR1 SGHTA, CDR2 FQGNSA. V was trimmed by 4 bases and J by 5 bases, leaving 17 bases between them. The DNA for the CDR3 is TGTGCCAGCAGCTCCCGGGGCTTGGGGGTATATGGCTACACCTTC. Translated: CASSSRGLGVYGYTF.